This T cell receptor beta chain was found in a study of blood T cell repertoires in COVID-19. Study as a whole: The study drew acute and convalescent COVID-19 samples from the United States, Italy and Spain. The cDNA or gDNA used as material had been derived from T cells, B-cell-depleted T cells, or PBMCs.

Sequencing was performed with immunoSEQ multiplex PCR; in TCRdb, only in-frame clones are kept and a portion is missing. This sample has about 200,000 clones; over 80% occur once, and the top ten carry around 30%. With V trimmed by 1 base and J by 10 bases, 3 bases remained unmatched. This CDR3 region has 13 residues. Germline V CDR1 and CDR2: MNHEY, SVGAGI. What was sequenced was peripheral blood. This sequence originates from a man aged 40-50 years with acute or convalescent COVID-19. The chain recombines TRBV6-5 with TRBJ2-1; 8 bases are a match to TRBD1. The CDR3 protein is CASSYFGQGEQFF. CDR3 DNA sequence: TGTGCCAGCAGTTACTTTGGACAGGGAGAGCAGTTCTTC.